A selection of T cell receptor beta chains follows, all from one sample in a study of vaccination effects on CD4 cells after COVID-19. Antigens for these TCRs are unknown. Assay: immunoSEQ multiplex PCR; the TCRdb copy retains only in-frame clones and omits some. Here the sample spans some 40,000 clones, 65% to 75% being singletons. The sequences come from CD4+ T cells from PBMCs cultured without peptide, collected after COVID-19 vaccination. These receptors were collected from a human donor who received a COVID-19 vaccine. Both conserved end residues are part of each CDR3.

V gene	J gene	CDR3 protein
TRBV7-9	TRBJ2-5	CASSLRRGEGETQYF
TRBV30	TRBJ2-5	CAWSGLAGSLKETQYF
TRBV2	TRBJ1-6	CASRRDGDRSPLHF
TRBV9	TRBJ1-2	CASSASTGGGYGYTF
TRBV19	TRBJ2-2	CASSPKNRGYTGELFF
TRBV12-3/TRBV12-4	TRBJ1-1	CASRRTGGTEAFF
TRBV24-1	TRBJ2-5	CATSPDSDRTTQYF
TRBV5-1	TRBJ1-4	CASSLYSESNEKLFF
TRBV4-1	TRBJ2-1	CASSQVSVIYEQFF
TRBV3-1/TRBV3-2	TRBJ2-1	CASSQASQWGTGNNEQFF
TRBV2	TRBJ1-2	CASSEVQGRDGYTF
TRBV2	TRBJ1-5	CASSEAFTGNSNQPQHF
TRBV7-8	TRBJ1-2	CASSFAVGANYGYTF
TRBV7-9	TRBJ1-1	CASSLGGIENTEAFF
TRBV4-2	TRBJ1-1	CASSQVGTGDTEAFF
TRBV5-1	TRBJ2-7	CASSLWNSGTDSYEQYF
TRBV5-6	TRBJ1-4	CASSKPGTQNEKLFF
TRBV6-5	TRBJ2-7	CASTAGQGTYEQYF
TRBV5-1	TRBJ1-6	CASRAGAGDSPLHF
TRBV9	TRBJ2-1	CASSVGTSGRSDEQFF
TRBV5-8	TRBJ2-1	CASRGRAYNEQFF
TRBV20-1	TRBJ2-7	CSALNHYEQYF
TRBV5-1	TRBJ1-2	CASSFGQANIPHYGYTF
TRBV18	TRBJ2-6	CASSPSGQGAGANVLTF
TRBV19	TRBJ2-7	CASSRWGDYEQYF
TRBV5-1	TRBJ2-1	CASSLATRNEQFF
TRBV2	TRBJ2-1	CASSVGEQFF
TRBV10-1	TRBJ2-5	CASSDPGQDVDATQYF
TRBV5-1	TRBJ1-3	CASSLDRRGIDTIYF
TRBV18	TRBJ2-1	CASSPLRTSGTSYNEQFF
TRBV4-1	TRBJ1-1	CASSQPRDRGTEAFF
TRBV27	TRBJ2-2	CASNQGLPGGGELFF
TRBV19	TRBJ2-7	CASSGPDGGPSSYEQYF
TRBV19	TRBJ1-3	CASNTGSAGNTIYF
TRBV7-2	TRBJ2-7	CASTRGGIPLDEQYF
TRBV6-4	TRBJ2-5	CASSEGTQETQYF
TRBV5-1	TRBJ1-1	CASSFGDRGLFEAFF
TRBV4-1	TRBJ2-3	CASSESGLDRNTQYF
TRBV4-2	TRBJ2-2	CASSQDRASGGTGELFF
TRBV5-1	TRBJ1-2	CASSTGQGEISYGYTF
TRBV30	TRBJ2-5	CAWRAGPQETQYF
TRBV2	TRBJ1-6	CASRGRTGADSPLHF
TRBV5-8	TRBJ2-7	CASSLSGGGADQYF
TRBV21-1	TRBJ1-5	CASIPGRLNQPQHF
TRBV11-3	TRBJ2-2	CASSLDQGGTGAPGELFF
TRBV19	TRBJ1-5	CASSKPSQPQHF
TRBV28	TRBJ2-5	CASSSLAGGQETQYF
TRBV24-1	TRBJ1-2	CATSDFDRSYGYTF
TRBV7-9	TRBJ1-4	CASSLGLRRTNEKLFF
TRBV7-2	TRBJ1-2	CASSLEGGLGNYGYTF
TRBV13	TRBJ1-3	CASSPPGSGNTIYF
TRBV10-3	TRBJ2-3	CAITPSSTDTQYF
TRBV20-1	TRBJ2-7	CSAGGYEQYF
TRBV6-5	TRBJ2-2	CASTRTGGRAGELFF
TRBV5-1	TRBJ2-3	CASSSEDTQYF
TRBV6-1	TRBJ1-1	CASSEASTGRTEAFF
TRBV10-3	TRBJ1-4	CAIRQTGANEKLFF
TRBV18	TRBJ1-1	CASSPPSGTNTEAFF